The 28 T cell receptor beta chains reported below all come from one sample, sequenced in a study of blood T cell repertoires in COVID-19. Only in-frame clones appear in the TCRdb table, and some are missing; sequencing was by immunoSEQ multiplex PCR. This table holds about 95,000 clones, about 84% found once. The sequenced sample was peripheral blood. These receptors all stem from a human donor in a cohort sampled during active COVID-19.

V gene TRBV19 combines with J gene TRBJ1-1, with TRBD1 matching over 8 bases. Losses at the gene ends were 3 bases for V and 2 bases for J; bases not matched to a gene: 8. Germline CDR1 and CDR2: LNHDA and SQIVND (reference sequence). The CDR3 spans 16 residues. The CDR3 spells CASSMRGQAINTEAFF. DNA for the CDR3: TGTGCCAGTAGTATGAGGGGACAGGCGATAAACACTGAAGCTTTCTTT.

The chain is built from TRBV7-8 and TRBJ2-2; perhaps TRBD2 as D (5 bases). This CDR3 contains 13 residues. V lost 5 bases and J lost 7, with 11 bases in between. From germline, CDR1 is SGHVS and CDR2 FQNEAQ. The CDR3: CASSPRALGELFF. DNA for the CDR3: TGTGCCAGCAGCCCGAGGGCCCTCGGGGAGCTGTTTTTT.

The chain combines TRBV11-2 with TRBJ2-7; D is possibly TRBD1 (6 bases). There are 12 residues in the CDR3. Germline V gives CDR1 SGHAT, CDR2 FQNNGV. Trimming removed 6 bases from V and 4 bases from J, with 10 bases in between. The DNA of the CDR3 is TGTGCCAGCAGTCATACAGGGTACGAGCAGTACTTC. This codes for CASSHTGYEQYF.

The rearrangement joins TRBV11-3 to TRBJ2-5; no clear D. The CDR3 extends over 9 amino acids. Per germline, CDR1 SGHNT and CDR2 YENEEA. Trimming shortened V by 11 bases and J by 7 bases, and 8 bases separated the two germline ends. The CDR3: CASPGTQYF. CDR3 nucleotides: TGTGCCTCCCCGGGGACCCAGTACTTC.

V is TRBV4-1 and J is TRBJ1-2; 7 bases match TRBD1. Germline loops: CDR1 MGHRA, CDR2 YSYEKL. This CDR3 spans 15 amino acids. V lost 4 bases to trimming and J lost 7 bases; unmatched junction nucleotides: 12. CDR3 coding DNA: TGCGCCAGCAGCCCCAGGCAGGGGGAAACGCGTGGCTACACCTTC. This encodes CASSPRQGETRGYTF.

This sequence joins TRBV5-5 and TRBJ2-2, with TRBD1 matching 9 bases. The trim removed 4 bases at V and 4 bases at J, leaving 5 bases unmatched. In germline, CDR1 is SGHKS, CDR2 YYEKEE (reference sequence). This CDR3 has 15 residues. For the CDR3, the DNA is TGTGCCAGCAGCAAACAGACAGGGGGCACCGGGGAGCTGTTTTTT. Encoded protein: CASSKQTGGTGELFF.

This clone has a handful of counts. DNA for the CDR3: TGCGCCAGCAGCAATCGACAGGGACCTAATGAAAAACTGTTTTTT. Translation gives CASSNRQGPNEKLFF. V is TRBV5-1 and J is TRBJ1-4; 7 positions agree with TRBD1. Germline lookup yields CDR1 SGHRS and CDR2 YFSETQ. J was trimmed by 3 bases and V by 4 bases; bases with no gene match: 6. The CDR3 sequence is 15 residues long.

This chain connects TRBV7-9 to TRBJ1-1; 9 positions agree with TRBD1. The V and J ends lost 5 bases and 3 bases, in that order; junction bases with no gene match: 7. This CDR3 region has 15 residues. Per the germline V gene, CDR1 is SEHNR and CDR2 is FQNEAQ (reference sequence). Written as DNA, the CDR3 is TGTGCCAGCAGCATCCATGGACAGGGGCACACTGAAGCTTTCTTT. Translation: CASSIHGQGHTEAFF.

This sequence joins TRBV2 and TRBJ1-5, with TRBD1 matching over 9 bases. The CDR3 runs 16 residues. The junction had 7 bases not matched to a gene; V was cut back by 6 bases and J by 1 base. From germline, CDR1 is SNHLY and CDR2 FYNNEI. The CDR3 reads CASRGMGQGSNQPQHF. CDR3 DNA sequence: TGTGCCAGCAGAGGGATGGGACAGGGAAGCAATCAGCCCCAGCATTTT.

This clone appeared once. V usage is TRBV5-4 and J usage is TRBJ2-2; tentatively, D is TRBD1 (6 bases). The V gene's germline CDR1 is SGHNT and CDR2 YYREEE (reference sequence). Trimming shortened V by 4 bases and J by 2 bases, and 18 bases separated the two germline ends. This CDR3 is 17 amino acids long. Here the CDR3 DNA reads TGTGCCAGCAGCCCAAATACAGGGACCTACAACACCGGGGAGCTGTTTTTT. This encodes CASSPNTGTYNTGELFF.

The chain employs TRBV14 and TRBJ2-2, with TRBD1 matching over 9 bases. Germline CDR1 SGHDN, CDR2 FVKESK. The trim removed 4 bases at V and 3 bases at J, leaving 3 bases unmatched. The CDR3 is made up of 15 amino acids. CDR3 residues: CASSPRTGDTGELFF. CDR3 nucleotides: TGTGCCAGCAGCCCGAGGACAGGGGACACCGGGGAGCTGTTTTTT. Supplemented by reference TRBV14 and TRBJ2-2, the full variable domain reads EAGVTQFPSHSVIEKGQTVTLRCDPISGHDNLYWYRRVMGKEIKFLLHFVKESKQDESGMPNNRFLAERTGGTYSTLKVQPAELEDSGVYFCASSPRTGDTGELFFGEGSRLTVL.

CDR3 in amino acids: CASSRTDSLYEQYF. CDR3 nucleotides: TGTGCCAGCAGCCGCACCGACAGCCTCTACGAGCAGTACTTC. The chain carries TRBV5-5 and TRBJ2-7, with a weak D call TRBD1 (5 bases). V lost 4 bases to trimming and J lost 3 bases, with 14 bases between them. CDR3 size: 14 residues. Germline values: CDR1 SGHKS, CDR2 YYEKEE (reference sequence). Using reference TRBV5-5 and TRBJ2-7 for the parts outside the CDR3, the full variable domain is DAGVTQSPTHLIKTRGQQVTLRCSPISGHKSVSWYQQVLGQGPQFIFQYYEKEERGRGNFPDRFSARQFPNYSSELNVNALLLGDSALYLCASSRTDSLYEQYFGPGTRLTVT.

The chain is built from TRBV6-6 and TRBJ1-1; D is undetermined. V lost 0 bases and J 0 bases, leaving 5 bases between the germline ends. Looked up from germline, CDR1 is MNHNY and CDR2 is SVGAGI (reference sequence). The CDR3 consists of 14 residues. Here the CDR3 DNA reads TGTGCCAGCAGTTACTCCGAGGTGAACACTGAAGCTTTCTTT. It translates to CASSYSEVNTEAFF.

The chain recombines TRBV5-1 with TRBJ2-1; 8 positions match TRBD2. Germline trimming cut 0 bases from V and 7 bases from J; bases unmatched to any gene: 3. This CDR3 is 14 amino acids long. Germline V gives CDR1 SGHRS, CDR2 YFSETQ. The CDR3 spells CASSLASSGNEQFF. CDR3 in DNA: TGCGCCAGCAGCTTGGCGTCTAGCGGGAATGAGCAGTTCTTC.

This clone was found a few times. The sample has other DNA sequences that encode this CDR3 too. In DNA form, the CDR3 reads TGTGCCAGCAGCTGGGACAGGGTCAACACTGAAGCTTTCTTT. This encodes CASSWDRVNTEAFF. V gene TRBV5-6 combines with J gene TRBJ1-1; 9 nucleotides agree with TRBD1. This CDR3 is built from 14 residues. V shed 3 bases and J 2 bases; nucleotides not matched to a gene: 2. From germline, CDR1 is SGHDT and CDR2 YYEEEE. The full variable domain, completed using reference TRBV5-6 and TRBJ1-1, is DAGVTQSPTHLIKTRGQQVTLRCSPKSGHDTVSWYQQALGQGPQFIFQYYEEEERQRGNFPDRFSGHQFPNYSSELNVNALLLGDSALYLCASSWDRVNTEAFFGQGTRLTVV.

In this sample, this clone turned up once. CDR3 bases: TGTGCCAGCAGTAGGGGCAGGTCGAACACTGAAGCTTTCTTT. Protein: CASSRGRSNTEAFF. The V call is TRBV6-5, the J call TRBJ1-1; D might be TRBD1 (5 bases). Germline CDR1 is MNHEY and CDR2 is SVGAGI. This CDR3 is 14 amino acids long. The ends were cut back, 5 bases at V and 1 base at J, with 11 bases in the middle.

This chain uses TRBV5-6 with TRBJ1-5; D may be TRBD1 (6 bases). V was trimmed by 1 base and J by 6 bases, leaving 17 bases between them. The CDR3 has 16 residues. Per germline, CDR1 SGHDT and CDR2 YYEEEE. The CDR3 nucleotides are TGTGCCAGCAGCTTGAGAGGGGGTAATTCAGGTCAGCCCCAGCATTTT. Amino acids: CASSLRGGNSGQPQHF.

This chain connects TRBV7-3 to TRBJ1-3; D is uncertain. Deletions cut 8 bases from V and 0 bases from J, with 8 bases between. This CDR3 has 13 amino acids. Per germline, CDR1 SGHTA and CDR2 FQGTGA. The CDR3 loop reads CASPRGSGNTIYF. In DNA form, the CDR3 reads TGTGCCAGCCCCCGGGGCTCTGGAAACACCATATATTTT.

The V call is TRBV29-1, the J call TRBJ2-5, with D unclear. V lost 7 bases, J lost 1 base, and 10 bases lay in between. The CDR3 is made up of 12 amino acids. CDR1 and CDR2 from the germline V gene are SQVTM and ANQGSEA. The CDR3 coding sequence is TGCAGCGCCGTAACGGTCCAAGAGACCCAGTACTTC. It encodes CSAVTVQETQYF.

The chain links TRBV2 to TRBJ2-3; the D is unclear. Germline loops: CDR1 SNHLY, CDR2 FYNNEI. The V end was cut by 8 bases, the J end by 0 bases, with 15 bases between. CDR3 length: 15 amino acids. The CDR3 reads CASPAKMHSTDTQYF. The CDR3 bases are TGTGCCAGCCCAGCGAAGATGCATAGCACAGATACGCAGTATTTT.

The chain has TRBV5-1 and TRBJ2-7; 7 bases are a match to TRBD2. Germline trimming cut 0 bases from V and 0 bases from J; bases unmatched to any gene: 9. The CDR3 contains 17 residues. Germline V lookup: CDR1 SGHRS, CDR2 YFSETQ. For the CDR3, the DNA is TGCGCCAGCAGCTTGGCCTCTAGCGGCCCGAGCTCCTACGAGCAGTACTTC. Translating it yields CASSLASSGPSSYEQYF.

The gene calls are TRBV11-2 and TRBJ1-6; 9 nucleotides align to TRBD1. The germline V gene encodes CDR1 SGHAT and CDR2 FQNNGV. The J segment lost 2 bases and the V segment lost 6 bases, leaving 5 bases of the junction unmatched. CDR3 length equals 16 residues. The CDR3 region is CASRRTGAPYNSPLHF. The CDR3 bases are TGTGCCAGCAGACGGACAGGGGCCCCCTATAATTCACCCCTCCACTTT.

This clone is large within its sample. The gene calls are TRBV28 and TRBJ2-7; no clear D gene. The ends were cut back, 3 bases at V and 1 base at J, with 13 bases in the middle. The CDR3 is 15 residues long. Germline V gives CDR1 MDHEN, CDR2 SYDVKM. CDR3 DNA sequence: TGTGCCAGCAGTTTGGGTGCAGGCTATTCCTACGAGCAGTACTTC. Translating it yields CASSLGAGYSYEQYF.

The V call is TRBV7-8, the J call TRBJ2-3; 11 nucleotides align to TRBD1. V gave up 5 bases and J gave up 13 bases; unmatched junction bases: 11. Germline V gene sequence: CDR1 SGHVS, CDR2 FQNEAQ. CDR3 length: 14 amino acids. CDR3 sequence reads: CASSAGTGGSFKYF. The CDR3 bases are TGTGCCAGCAGCGCCGGGACAGGGGGGTCGTTTAAGTATTTT.

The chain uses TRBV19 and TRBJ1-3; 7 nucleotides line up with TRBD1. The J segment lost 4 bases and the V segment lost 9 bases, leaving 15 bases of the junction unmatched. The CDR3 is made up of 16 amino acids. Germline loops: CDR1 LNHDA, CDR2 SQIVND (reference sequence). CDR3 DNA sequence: TGTGCCAGCGGACAGGCCAGGTCCGACGGAGGAAACACCATATATTTT. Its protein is CASGQARSDGGNTIYF.

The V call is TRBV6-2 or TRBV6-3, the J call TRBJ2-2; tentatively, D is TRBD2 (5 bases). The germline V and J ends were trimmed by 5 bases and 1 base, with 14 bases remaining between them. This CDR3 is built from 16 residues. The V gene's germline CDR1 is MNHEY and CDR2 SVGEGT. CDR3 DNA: TGTGCCAGCAGTCAAATCGGCGGAGGGAACACCGGGGAGCTGTTTTTT. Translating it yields CASSQIGGGNTGELFF.

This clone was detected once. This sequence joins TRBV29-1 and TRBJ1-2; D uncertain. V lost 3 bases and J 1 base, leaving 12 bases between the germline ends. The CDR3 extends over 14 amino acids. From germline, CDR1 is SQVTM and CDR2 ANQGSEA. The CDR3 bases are TGCAGCGTTGATCGCCAGAATCTTAACTATGGCTACACCTTC. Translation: CSVDRQNLNYGYTF. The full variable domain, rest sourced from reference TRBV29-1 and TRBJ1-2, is SAVISQKPSRDICQRGTSLTIQCQVDSQVTMMFWYRQQPGQSLTLIATANQGSEATYESGFVIDKFPISRPNLTFSTLTVSNMSPEDSSIYLCSVDRQNLNYGYTFGSGTRLTVV.

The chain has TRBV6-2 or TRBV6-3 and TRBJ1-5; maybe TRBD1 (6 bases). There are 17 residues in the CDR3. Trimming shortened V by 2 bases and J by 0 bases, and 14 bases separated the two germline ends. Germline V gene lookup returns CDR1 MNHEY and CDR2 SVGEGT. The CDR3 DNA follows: TGTGCCAGCAGTTACGCCACAGGGCTTGTTAGCAATCAGCCCCAGCATTTT. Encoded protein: CASSYATGLVSNQPQHF.